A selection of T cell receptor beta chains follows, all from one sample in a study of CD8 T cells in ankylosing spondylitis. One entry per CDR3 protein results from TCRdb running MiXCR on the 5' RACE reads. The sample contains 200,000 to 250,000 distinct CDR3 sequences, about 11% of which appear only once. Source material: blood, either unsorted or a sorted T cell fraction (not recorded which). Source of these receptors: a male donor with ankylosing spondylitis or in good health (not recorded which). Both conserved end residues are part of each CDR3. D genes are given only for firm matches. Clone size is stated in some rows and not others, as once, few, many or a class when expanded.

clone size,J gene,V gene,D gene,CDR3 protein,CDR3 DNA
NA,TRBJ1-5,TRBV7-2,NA,CASSWGGLSNQPQHF,TGTGCCAGCAGCTGGGGAGGGCTCTCCAATCAGCCCCAGCATTTT
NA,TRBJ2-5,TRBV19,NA,CASSKSQETQYF,TGTGCCAGTAGTAAGAGTCAAGAGACCCAGTACTTC
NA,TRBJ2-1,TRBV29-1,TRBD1,CSVEGGQGTPYNEQFF,TGCAGCGTTGAAGGGGGACAGGGGACCCCATACAATGAGCAGTTCTTC
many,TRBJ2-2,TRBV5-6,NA,CASSLGPAGELFF,TGTGCCAGCAGCTTAGGGCCGGCCGGGGAGCTGTTTTTT
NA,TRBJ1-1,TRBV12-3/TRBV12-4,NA,CASSLGGSLGTEAFF,TGTGCCAGCAGTTTAGGGGGTAGTCTGGGCACTGAAGCTTTCTTT
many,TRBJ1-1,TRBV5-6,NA,CASILWGGNTEAFF,TGTGCCAGCATTCTTTGGGGGGGGAACACTGAAGCTTTCTTT
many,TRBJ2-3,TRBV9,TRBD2,CASSVTSGGSPSDTQYF,TGTGCCAGCAGCGTGACTAGCGGGGGCTCCCCGAGTGATACGCAGTATTTT
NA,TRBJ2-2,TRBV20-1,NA,CSARDLATVNTGELFF,TGCAGTGCTAGGGATTTGGCTACCGTGAACACCGGGGAGCTGTTTTTT
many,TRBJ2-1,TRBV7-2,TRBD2,CASSFATSGGLYNEQFF,TGTGCCAGCAGCTTCGCGACTAGCGGGGGACTCTACAATGAGCAGTTCTTC
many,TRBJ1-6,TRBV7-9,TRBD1,CASSEGTGGNSPLHF,TGTGCCAGCAGCGAAGGGACAGGGGGGAATTCACCCCTCCACTTT
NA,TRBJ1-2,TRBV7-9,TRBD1,CASSLGQAQLGYTF,TGTGCCAGCAGCCTTGGACAGGCACAACTGGGCTACACCTTC
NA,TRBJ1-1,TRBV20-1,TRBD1,CSAFSPTGGNTEAFF,TGCAGTGCATTTTCCCCTACAGGGGGAAACACTGAAGCTTTCTTT
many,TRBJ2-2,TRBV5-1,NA,CASSLLEGNAGELFF,TGCGCCAGCAGCTTGCTAGAGGGGAACGCCGGGGAGCTGTTTTTT
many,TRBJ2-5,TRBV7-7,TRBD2,CASSLGLAREETQYF,TGTGCTAGCAGTCTGGGACTAGCGAGAGAAGAGACCCAGTACTTC
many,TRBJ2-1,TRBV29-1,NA,CSVEGRQGPSFF,TGCAGCGTTGAAGGTCGGCAGGGACCTTCGTTCTTC
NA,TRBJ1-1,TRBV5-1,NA,CGSSLGVGSPEAFF,TGCGGCAGCAGCCTGGGGGTTGGGTCCCCTGAAGCTTTCTTT
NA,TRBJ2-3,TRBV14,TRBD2,CASSQGGAGGAQYF,TGTGCCAGCAGCCAAGGAGGCGCGGGGGGTGCGCAGTATTTT
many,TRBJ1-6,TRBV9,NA,CASSVAHLPYNSPLHF,TGTGCCAGCAGCGTAGCTCACCTCCCCTATAATTCACCCCTCCACTTT
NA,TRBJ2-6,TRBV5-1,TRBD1,CASSLFGQGISGANVLTF,TGCGCCAGCAGCTTGTTTGGACAGGGAATCTCTGGGGCCAACGTCCTGACTTTC
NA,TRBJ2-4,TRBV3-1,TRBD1,CASSHTGTERNIQYF,TGTGCCAGCAGCCACACCGGGACAGAAAGGAACATTCAGTACTTC
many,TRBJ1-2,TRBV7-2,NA,CASSLGREVNYGYTF,TGTGCCAGCAGCTTAGGCAGGGAAGTTAACTATGGCTACACCTTC
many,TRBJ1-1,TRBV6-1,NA,CASSRKGGTEAFF,TGTGCCAGCAGCCGTAAGGGGGGCACTGAAGCTTTCTTT